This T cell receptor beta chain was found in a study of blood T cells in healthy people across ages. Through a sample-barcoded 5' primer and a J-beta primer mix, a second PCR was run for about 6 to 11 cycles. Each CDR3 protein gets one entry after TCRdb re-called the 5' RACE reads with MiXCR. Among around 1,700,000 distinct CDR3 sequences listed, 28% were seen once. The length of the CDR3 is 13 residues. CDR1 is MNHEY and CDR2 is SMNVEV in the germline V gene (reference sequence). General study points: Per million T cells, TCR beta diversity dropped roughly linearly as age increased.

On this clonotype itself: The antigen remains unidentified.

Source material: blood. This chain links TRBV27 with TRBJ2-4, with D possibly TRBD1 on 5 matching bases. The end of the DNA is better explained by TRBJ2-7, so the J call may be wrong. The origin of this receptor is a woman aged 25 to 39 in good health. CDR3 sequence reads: CASQGRAGVEQYF. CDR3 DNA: TGTGCCAGCCAGGGCAGGGCAGGAGTCGAGCAGTACTTC.